This entry features one T cell receptor beta chain sequence. What it binds is unknown. The CDR3 totals 18 residues. J was trimmed by 4 bases and V by 0 bases; bases with no gene match: 11. Germline lookup yields CDR1 SGHDT and CDR2 YYEEEE. This sample was taken from a study of graft-versus-host responses after intestinal transplantation. Study-level information: In this cohort, recipients had multivisceral, liver-intestinal, or isolated intestinal transplants. Notes on the study in general: Investigators detected GvH clones in recipient marrow, with some emerging earlier in ileum or blood.

Clones were sequenced by immunoSEQ multiplex PCR, and TCRdb holds only the in-frame ones, with some missing. In the table there are under 30,000 clones, approximately 85% of which are singletons. The rearrangement uses TRBV5-6 and TRBJ2-5, with 11 nucleotides matching TRBD2. Sequences were derived from PBMCs, sampled roughly 68 weeks after intestinal transplant. The origin of this receptor is a human patient who received an intestinal transplant, so some T cells may come from the graft donor. CDR3: CASSLGLAGGFWRETQYF. The CDR3 bases are TGTGCCAGCAGCTTGGGTCTAGCGGGAGGATTTTGGAGAGAGACCCAGTACTTC.